This TCR beta chain was profiled in a study of OX40 agonist ivuxolimab in advanced cancers. Study context: Eligibility admitted prior anti-PD-1, anti-PD-L1 or anti-CTLA-4 therapy; around 41% had some. Study results and limitations: Normalized expansion of T-cell clones was also low for some nonresponders.

Here immunoSEQ multiplex PCR was the method, and the copy in TCRdb shows in-frame clones only, minus some. The sample records 65,000 to 80,000 clones, roughly 86% being singletons. V was trimmed by 10 bases and J by 0 bases, leaving 10 bases between them. The CDR3 totals 14 residues. CDR1 is MNHEY and CDR2 is SVGAGI in the germline V gene. As regards this clone: What it binds is unknown.

Exclusion of a patient followed from autoimmune disease history or systemic immunosuppression. Baseline, cycle 4 day 1, and cycle 7 day 1 were the blood sampling points. The chain carries TRBV6-5 and TRBJ2-6; tentative D call: TRBD2 (6 bases). The receptor was derived from an adult with an advanced solid tumor such as melanoma, head and neck, liver or kidney cancer. Sequencing was performed on CD4+ or CD8+ T cells sorted from blood, taken in a trial of the OX40 agonist ivuxolimab. The CDR3 loop is CATSGDSGANVLTF. The DNA for the CDR3 is TGTGCCACCTCGGGGGACTCTGGGGCCAACGTCCTGACTTTC.